The clone carrying this T cell receptor (beta chain) was seen ten or more times. Its antigen remains unknown. This record comes from a study of T cells after yellow fever vaccination. Study observations and caveats: Once the booster was given, most primary-vaccination clones reappeared, at approximately 97% for CD4 and roughly 91% for CD8.

V gave up 3 bases and J gave up 5 bases, with 12 bases separating them. CDR1 and CDR2 (germline): DFQATT, SNEGSKA (reference sequence). The CDR3 contains 13 residues. MiXCR was run by TCRdb on the 5' RACE reads, yielding one entry per CDR3 protein. The sample holds more than 95,000 distinct CDR3 sequences, 7.2% seen once. Sequences were derived from CD4+ T cells sorted from PBMCs, sampled 35 to 50 days after the first yellow fever vaccination. This chain uses TRBV20-1 with TRBJ2-3; D may match TRBD1 or TRBD2 (6 bases each). This receptor was obtained from a man younger than 35 who received the YFV17D yellow fever vaccine. Written as DNA, the CDR3 is TGCAGTGCTAGGAGGGGGGCGGGAGATACGCAGTATTTT. This codes for CSARRGAGDTQYF.